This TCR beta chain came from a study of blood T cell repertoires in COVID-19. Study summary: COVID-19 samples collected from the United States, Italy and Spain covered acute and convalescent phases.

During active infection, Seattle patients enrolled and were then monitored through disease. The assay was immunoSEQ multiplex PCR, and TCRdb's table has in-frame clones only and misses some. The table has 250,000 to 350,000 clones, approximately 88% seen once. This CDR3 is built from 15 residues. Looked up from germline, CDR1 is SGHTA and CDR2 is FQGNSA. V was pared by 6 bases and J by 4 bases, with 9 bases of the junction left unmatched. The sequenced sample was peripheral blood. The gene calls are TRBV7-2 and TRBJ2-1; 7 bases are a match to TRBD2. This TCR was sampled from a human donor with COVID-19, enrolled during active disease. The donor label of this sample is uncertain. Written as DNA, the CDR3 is TGTGCCAGCAGACTACTCGCGGGAGTTTACAATGAGCAGTTCTTC. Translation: CASRLLAGVYNEQFF.